The present TCR beta chain was sequenced within a study of OX40 agonist ivuxolimab in advanced cancers. Per the germline V gene, CDR1 is SNHLY and CDR2 is FYNNEI. Trimming took 3 bases from V and 4 from J, leaving 5 bases between them. The CDR3 is 12 residues long. Measured with immunoSEQ multiplex PCR; TCRdb has only the in-frame clones, and not every one. The repertoire holds some 58,000 clones, with around 88% as singletons. This clonotype originated in an adult with an advanced solid tumor such as melanoma, head and neck, liver or kidney cancer. The sequencing here drew on CD4+ or CD8+ T cells sorted from blood, taken in a trial of the OX40 agonist ivuxolimab. The rearrangement links TRBV2 to TRBJ2-3, with D uncertain. CDR3 coding DNA: TGTGCCAGCAGTGATCGTGCAGATACGCAGTATTTT. Encoded protein: CASSDRADTQYF.